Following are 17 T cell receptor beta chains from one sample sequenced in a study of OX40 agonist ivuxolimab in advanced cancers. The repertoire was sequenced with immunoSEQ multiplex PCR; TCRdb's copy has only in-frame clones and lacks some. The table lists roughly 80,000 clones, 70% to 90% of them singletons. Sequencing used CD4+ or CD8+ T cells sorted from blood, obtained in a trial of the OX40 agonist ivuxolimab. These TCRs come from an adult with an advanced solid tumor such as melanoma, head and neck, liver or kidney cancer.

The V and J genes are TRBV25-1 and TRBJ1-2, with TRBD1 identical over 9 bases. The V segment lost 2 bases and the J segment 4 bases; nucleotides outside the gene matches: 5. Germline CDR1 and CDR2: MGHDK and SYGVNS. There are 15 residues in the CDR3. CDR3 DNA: TGTGCCAGCAGTGAAGACAGGGGGGTTGTCTATGGCTACACCTTC. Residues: CASSEDRGVVYGYTF.

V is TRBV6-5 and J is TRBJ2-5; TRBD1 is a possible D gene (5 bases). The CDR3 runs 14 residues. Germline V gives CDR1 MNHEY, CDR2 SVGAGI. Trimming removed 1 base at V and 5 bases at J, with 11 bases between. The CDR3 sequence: CASSYFQGLETQYF. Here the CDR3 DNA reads TGTGCCAGCAGTTACTTTCAGGGCCTGGAGACCCAGTACTTC.

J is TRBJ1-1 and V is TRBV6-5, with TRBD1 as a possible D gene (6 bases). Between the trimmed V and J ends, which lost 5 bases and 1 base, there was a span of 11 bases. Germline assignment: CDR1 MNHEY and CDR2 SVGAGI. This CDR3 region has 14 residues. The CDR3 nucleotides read TGTGCCAGCAGTACAACGGGACAGAACACTGAAGCTTTCTTT. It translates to CASSTTGQNTEAFF.

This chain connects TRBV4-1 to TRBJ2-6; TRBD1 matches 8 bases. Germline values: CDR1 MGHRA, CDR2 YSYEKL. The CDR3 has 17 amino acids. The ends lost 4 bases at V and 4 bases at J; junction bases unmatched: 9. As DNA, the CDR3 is TGCGCCAGCAGCCGACAGGGGCTCAAAACAGGGGCCAACGTCCTGACTTTC. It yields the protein CASSRQGLKTGANVLTF.

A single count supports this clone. Here the CDR3 DNA reads TGTGCCAGCAGTGTGGTGGAGGGGGCCAGCGGGGAGCTGTTTTTT. Residues: CASSVVEGASGELFF. The J gene is TRBJ2-2, the V gene TRBV6-4; TRBD1 might be the D (7 bases). The CDR3 spans 15 residues. Trimming pared 4 bases from V and 7 bases from J, leaving 16 bases between. Per the germline V gene, CDR1 is MRHNA and CDR2 is SNTAGT.

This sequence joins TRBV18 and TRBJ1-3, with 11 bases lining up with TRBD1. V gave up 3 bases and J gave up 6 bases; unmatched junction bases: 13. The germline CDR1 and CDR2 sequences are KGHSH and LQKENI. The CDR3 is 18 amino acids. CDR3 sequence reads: CASSPPGQGVGMQNTIYF. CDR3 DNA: TGTGCCAGCTCACCCCCGGGACAGGGGGTTGGTATGCAAAACACCATATATTTT.

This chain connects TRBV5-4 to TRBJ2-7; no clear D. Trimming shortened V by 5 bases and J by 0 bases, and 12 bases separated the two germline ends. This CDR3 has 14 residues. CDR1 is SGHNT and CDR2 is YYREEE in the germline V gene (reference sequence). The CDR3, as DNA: TGTGCCAGCAGAACCGTCACAGACTCCTACGAGCAGTACTTC. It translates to CASRTVTDSYEQYF.

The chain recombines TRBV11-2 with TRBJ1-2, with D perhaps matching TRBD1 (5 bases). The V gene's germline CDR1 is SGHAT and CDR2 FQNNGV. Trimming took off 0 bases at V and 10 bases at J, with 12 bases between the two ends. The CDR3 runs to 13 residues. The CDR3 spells CASSLDNSGAYTF. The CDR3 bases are TGTGCCAGCAGCTTAGATAACAGCGGGGCCTACACCTTC.

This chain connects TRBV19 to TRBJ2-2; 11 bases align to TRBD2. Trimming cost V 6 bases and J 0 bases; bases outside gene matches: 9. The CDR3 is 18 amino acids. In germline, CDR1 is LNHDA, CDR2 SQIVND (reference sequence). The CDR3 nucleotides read TGTGCCAGTAGGCCAACTAGCGGGGGCCCAGCGAACACCGGGGAGCTGTTTTTT. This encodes CASRPTSGGPANTGELFF.

In DNA, the CDR3 is TGTGCCATCAGTGAGTCGAAACAGGGGGCGACCGACTATGGCTACACCTTC. Protein: CAISESKQGATDYGYTF. The gene calls are TRBV10-3 and TRBJ1-2; TRBD1 matches at 9 bases. From germline, CDR1 is ENHRY and CDR2 SYGVKD. V was pared by 0 bases and J by 3 bases, with 8 bases of the junction left unmatched. This CDR3 has 17 amino acids.

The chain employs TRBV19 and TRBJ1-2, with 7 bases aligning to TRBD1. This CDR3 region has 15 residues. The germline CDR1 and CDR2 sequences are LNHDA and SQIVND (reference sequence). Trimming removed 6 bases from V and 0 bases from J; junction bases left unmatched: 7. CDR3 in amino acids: CASSGGQRTNYGYTF. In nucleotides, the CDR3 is TGTGCCAGTAGCGGGGGACAGCGGACTAACTATGGCTACACCTTC.

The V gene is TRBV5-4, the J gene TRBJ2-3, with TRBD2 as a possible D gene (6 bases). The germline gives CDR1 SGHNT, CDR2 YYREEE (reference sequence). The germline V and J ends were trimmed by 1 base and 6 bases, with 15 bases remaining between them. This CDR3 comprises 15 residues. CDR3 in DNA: TGTGCCAGCAGCTTGTCACTAGCCCGGGGGGATACGCAGTATTTT. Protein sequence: CASSLSLARGDTQYF.

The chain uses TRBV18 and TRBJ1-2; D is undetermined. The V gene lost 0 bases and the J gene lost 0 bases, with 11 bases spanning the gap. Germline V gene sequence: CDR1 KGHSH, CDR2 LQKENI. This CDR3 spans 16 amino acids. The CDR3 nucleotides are TGTGCCAGCTCACCACCCCCCAGATCCACTAACTATGGCTACACCTTC. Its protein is CASSPPPRSTNYGYTF.

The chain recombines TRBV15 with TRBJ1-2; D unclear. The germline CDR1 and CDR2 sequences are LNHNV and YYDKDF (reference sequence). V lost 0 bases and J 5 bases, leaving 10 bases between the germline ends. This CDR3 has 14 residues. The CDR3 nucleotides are TGTGCCACCAGCAGAGATGGTTCCAGTTATGGCTACACCTTC. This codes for CATSRDGSSYGYTF.

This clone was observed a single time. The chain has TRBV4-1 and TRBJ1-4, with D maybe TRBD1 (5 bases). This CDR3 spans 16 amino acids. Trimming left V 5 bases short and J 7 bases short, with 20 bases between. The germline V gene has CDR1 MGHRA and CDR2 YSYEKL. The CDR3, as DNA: TGCGCCAGCAGCTTATACTTCAGGGAGTTAAGTGAAAAACTGTTTTTT. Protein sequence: CASSLYFRELSEKLFF.

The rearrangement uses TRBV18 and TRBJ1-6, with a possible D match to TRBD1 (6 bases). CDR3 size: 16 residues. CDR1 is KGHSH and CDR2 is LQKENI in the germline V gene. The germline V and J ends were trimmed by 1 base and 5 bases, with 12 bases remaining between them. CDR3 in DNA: TGTGCCAGCTCACCACAGTGGGGGGCTGATAATTCACCCCTCCACTTT. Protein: CASSPQWGADNSPLHF.

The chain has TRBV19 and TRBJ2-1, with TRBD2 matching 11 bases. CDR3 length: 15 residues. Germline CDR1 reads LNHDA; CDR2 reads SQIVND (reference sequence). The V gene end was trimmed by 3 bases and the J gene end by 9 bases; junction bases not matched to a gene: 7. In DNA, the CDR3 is TGTGCCAGTAGTATGTGGCTAGCGGGGGGTGTTGAGCAGTTCTTC. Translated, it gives CASSMWLAGGVEQFF.